The T cell receptor (beta chain) described here comes from a study of blood T cell repertoires in COVID-19. Libraries were prepared by immunoSEQ multiplex PCR; TCRdb keeps only in-frame clonotypes and omits some of them. Here the sample spans a few hundred thousand clones, around 87% being singletons. The sequence was obtained from a man aged 35-49 years in a cohort exposed to, infected with or recovered from COVID-19 (not recorded which). The sample consisted of PBMCs or T cells enriched from blood (not recorded which).

CDR3: CASSLSGTPISYEQYF. The CDR3 region has the DNA TGCGCCAGCAGCTTGTCTGGGACACCAATATCCTACGAGCAGTACTTC. The rearrangement uses TRBV5-1 and TRBJ2-7; D is perhaps TRBD1 (6 bases). With 1 base removed from V and 1 base from J, the gap between germline ends came to 15 bases. CDR3 size: 16 residues. Germline lookup yields CDR1 SGHRS and CDR2 YFSETQ.